A selection of T cell receptor beta chains follows, all from one sample in a study of blood T cells in healthy people across ages. TCRdb re-called the 5' RACE reads with MiXCR, one entry per CDR3 protein. The sample holds hundreds of thousands of distinct CDR3 sequences; approximately 53% are singletons and the top ten take 25% to 30%. Sample: blood. These receptors originate from a man aged 35 to 55 in good health. CDR3s include the opening cysteine and the closing phenylalanine or tryptophan. A D gene is named only where the DNA matches it firmly. Part of the rows lack a size; the others show once, few, many or a class for expanded clones.

V gene	D gene	J gene	clone size	CDR3 DNA	CDR3 protein
TRBV20-1	-	TRBJ1-5	-	TGCAGTGCTAGAGCCACTAATCAGCCCCAGCATTTT	CSARATNQPQHF
TRBV30	-	TRBJ1-6	-	TGTGCCTGGGAGGGCGGAGGGCCCCTCCACTTT	CAWEGGGPLHF
TRBV20-1	-	TRBJ2-3	-	TGCAGTGCTAGTCAGAAGGGAGCGCAGTATTTT	CSASQKGAQYF
TRBV7-8	-	TRBJ2-5	-	TGTGCCAGCAGCGAAGGATACGAGACCCAGTACTTC	CASSEGYETQYF
TRBV6-5	-	TRBJ1-1	-	TGTGCCAGCAGTCACCCTGCGCGACGGGGTAACACTGAAGCTTTCTTT	CASSHPARRGNTEAFF
TRBV20-1	TRBD1	TRBJ2-7	-	TGCAGTGCGAGAAGGGGGACAGGGGGCTCCTACGAGCAGTACTTC	CSARRGTGGSYEQYF
TRBV7-2	-	TRBJ2-7	-	TGTGCCAGCAGCCAAGGACGGGGGTATTCCTACGAGCAGTACTTC	CASSQGRGYSYEQYF
TRBV28	TRBD1	TRBJ2-2	-	TGTGCCAGCAGTTCTTCCCGGGACAGGGGTGTAGTACTGTTTTTT	CASSSSRDRGVVLFF
TRBV2	TRBD2	TRBJ2-5	-	TGTGCCAGCAGTTCCGGACTAGCGGCCCATCAAGAGACCCAGTACTTC	CASSSGLAAHQETQYF
TRBV7-2	-	TRBJ2-1	-	TGTGCCAGCATCGTAGGCAGAGGCAATGAGCAGTTCTTC	CASIVGRGNEQFF
TRBV6-5	TRBD1	TRBJ2-2	-	TGTGCCAGCAGTTACTCGAAGGGGGCCATGTCCACCGGGGAGCTGTTTTTT	CASSYSKGAMSTGELFF
TRBV20-1	-	TRBJ1-5	once	TGCAGTGTTGGGCGGGGGGCGCCATTTTATAGCAATCAGCCCCAGCATTTT	CSVGRGAPFYSNQPQHF
TRBV20-1	TRBD1	TRBJ2-5	many	TGCAGTGCATGGGCCCCCGACAGGGAAGAGACCCAGTACTTC	CSAWAPDREETQYF
TRBV10-3	-	TRBJ2-3	-	TGTGCCATCAGTGAACAGAGCACAGATACGCAGTATTTT	CAISEQSTDTQYF
TRBV7-2	-	TRBJ1-1	-	TGTGCCAGCAGCTTAGGGGGGACGGCAATGAACACTGAAGCTTTCTTT	CASSLGGTAMNTEAFF
TRBV15	TRBD1	TRBJ2-7	-	TGTGCCACAGATCCGGGACAGGGGAGGACCTACGAGCAGTACTTC	CATDPGQGRTYEQYF
TRBV4-3	TRBD1	TRBJ1-1	-	TGCGCCAGCAGCCAAGTCCCTCGGACAGGGAGGGGATCCACTGAAGCTTTCTTT	CASSQVPRTGRGSTEAFF
TRBV21-1	-	TRBJ2-3	-	TGTGCCAGCAGCAAAGCGAACGTCCCCTGTACAGATACGCAGTATTTT	CASSKANVPCTDTQYF
TRBV20-1	TRBD2	TRBJ2-7	-	TGCAGTGCTACAAGCGGGGGAAGCTCCTACGAGCAGTACTTC	CSATSGGSSYEQYF
TRBV2	-	TRBJ2-7	-	TGTGCCAGCAGTGAGGGAGGCAGCCCTAGCTCCTACGAGCAGTACTTC	CASSEGGSPSSYEQYF
TRBV20-1	TRBD1	TRBJ1-6	few	TGCAGTGCTAGGAAGCCGGGACAGGGGGAATCACCCCTCCACTTT	CSARKPGQGESPLHF
TRBV28	-	TRBJ2-5	-	TGTGCCAGCAGTTTAGGCGGGACCATTGAGACCCAGTACTTC	CASSLGGTIETQYF
TRBV29-1	TRBD1	TRBJ1-2	few	TGCAGCGCTCAGACAGGGGCTGAGGGCTACACCTTC	CSAQTGAEGYTF
TRBV6-2/TRBV6-3	TRBD2	TRBJ2-1	-	TGTGCCAGCAGGAAGAGCGGGGGGACCTACAATGAGCAGTTCTTC	CASRKSGGTYNEQFF
TRBV20-1	-	TRBJ1-1	-	TGCAGTGCTAGAGATACCCGGGTCGAGGGATTGGACACTGAAGCTTTCTTT	CSARDTRVEGLDTEAFF
TRBV20-1	TRBD2	TRBJ2-4	-	TGCAGTGCTCCTCCGGGACTAGCGGGAGGGTTGGGAAACATTCAGTACTTC	CSAPPGLAGGLGNIQYF
TRBV20-1	TRBD1	TRBJ1-5	-	TGCAGTGCTAAGCCGGGACAGAGCAGCAATCAGCCCCAGCATTTT	CSAKPGQSSNQPQHF
TRBV19	TRBD2	TRBJ2-3	-	TGTGCCAGTAGTCAACCGGGACTAGGGGCAGATACGCAGTATTTT	CASSQPGLGADTQYF
TRBV9	-	TRBJ1-1	-	TGTGCCAGCAGCGTTATGGACAGGAACACTGAAGCTTTCTTT	CASSVMDRNTEAFF
TRBV15	TRBD1	TRBJ1-6	once	TGTGCCACCAGCAGGACAGGGGTAGGGTCACCCCTCCACTTT	CATSRTGVGSPLHF
TRBV28	TRBD1	TRBJ1-2	-	TGTGCCAGCACCTATATCGGGACAGGGGGCGGCTATGGCTACACCTTC	CASTYIGTGGGYGYTF
TRBV27	TRBD1	TRBJ1-5	few	TGTGCCAGCAGTAAGACAGGGAACAATCAGCCCCAGCATTTT	CASSKTGNNQPQHF
TRBV12-3/TRBV12-4	-	TRBJ2-5	-	TGTGCCAGCAGTTTTCGGGGATTCGGTCTCCTTGCCGAAAACCAAGAGACCCAGTACTTC	CASSFRGFGLLAENQETQYF
TRBV4-3	-	TRBJ2-6	few	TGCGCCAGCAGCCAAGATGGGGAGTACTCTGGGGCCAACGTCCTGACTTTC	CASSQDGEYSGANVLTF
TRBV10-3	-	TRBJ1-5	many	TGTGCCATCAGATCGGACAGCAACAATCAGCCCCAGCATTTT	CAIRSDSNNQPQHF
TRBV7-3	-	TRBJ2-7	-	TGTGCCAGCAGCTTAGGGGCCCCGGGACTCCTTCTCTACGAGCAGTACTTC	CASSLGAPGLLLYEQYF
TRBV4-2	TRBD2	TRBJ2-1	-	TGTGCCAGCACCGGAGGAACTAGCGGGAGTTACAATGAGCAGTTCTTC	CASTGGTSGSYNEQFF
TRBV28	-	TRBJ2-5	many	TGTGCCAGCAGTTCACAGGGCGTCGAAAAGACCCAGTACTTC	CASSSQGVEKTQYF
TRBV24-1	-	TRBJ2-6	once	TGTGCCACCAGCACGATAAACACAGGGTCTGGGGCCAACGTCCTGACTTTC	CATSTINTGSGANVLTF
TRBV9	TRBD2	TRBJ2-7	-	TGTGCCAGCAGCTCTTACCGGGCGGGAGAGGACGAGCAGTACTTC	CASSSYRAGEDEQYF
TRBV29-1	TRBD2	TRBJ2-1	few	TGCAGCGTTGATTCACTAGCGGGATACAATGAGCAGTTCTTC	CSVDSLAGYNEQFF
TRBV4-3	-	TRBJ2-5	-	TGCGCCAGCAGCCAAGACGCCGAGGGTAGGGGCCAGTACTTC	CASSQDAEGRGQYF
TRBV5-1	-	TRBJ2-1	-	TGCGCCAGCAGCTTGGATGTAGAAAATGAGCAGTTCTTC	CASSLDVENEQFF
TRBV9	TRBD1	TRBJ2-7	many	TGTGCCAGCAGCCTAGGGACAGCTAGCTCCTACGAGCAGTACTTC	CASSLGTASSYEQYF
TRBV7-3	-	TRBJ1-2	-	TGTGCCAGCACCTCTAGGGTAGGGAGGGGACGTAGGAACTATGGCTACACCTTC	CASTSRVGRGRRNYGYTF
TRBV6-2/TRBV6-3	-	TRBJ2-3	-	TGTGCCAGCAGTTACTCGGGTGGGACTCCCACAGATACGCAGTATTTT	CASSYSGGTPTDTQYF
TRBV10-3	-	TRBJ2-6	few	TGTGCCATCAGTGACTCTCTTTTTACTGGGGCCAACGTCCTGACTTTC	CAISDSLFTGANVLTF
TRBV12-3/TRBV12-4	TRBD1	TRBJ2-3	-	TGTGCCAGCAGACTAGGACAGGGAGTTGTCACAGATACGCAGTATTTT	CASRLGQGVVTDTQYF
TRBV20-1	TRBD1	TRBJ2-5	-	TGCAGTGCTAGGGCCACAGGGGAAGAGACCCAGTACTTC	CSARATGEETQYF
TRBV7-8	-	TRBJ2-7	-	TGTGCCAGCAGCTCCCAGGGAAGAGGGATAGACGAGCAGTACTTC	CASSSQGRGIDEQYF
TRBV2	TRBD1	TRBJ1-5	-	TGTGCCAGCGTCGCGGGACAGGGGGAAAATCAGCCCCAGCATTTT	CASVAGQGENQPQHF
TRBV20-1	TRBD1	TRBJ2-1	few	TGCAGTGCTCCTCCAGGGACAGCTCTTAATGAGCAGTTCTTC	CSAPPGTALNEQFF
TRBV14	TRBD1	TRBJ2-7	-	TGTGCCAGCAGCGTACGAACCGGGACAGGGGACTACGAGCAGTACTTC	CASSVRTGTGDYEQYF
TRBV20-1	-	TRBJ1-5	-	TGCAGTGCTAGAGATCTTAAGGCCACATCCCATCAGCCCCAGCATTTT	CSARDLKATSHQPQHF
TRBV3-1	TRBD2	TRBJ2-3	few	TGTGCCAGCAGCCAACAAGCGGGAGAAGCAGATACGCAGTATTTT	CASSQQAGEADTQYF
TRBV15	-	TRBJ1-2	-	TGTGCCACCAGCAGAGCTAGGACTTGGAGCCATGGCTACACCTTC	CATSRARTWSHGYTF
TRBV12-3/TRBV12-4	-	TRBJ2-1	-	TGTGCCAGCAGTTTGTCTGGGGCCGGTGAGCAGTTCTTC	CASSLSGAGEQFF